This T cell receptor (beta chain) was captured by sequencing in a study of long-term antiretroviral therapy in people with HIV. Across the study: About a decade before 2015, the earliest samples were taken when ART was typically delayed. Broader study findings: With ART, diversity went up but was still lower than in transplant donor controls.

Post-ART PBMC samples numbered at least two per donor, and pre-ART ones at least one. Every specimen held between roughly 0.9-10 million cryopreserved PBMC. These were thawed and washed before DNA extraction. CDR1 and CDR2 (germline): MDHEN, SYDVKM. The CDR3 has 13 residues. Trimming took 10 bases from V and 5 from J; bases not matched to a gene: 5. The assay used was immunoSEQ (version v3.0), run at survey level. Method: immunoSEQ multiplex PCR; TCRdb's copy keeps in-frame clones and lacks some. The sample yields approximately 28,000 clones, 95% seen once. Details on this clone: Its antigen is as yet unknown.

The chain combines TRBV28 with TRBJ2-1; the match to TRBD2 covers 10 bases. The TCR comes from a man aged 30 to 39 with HIV. This specimen consisted of unsorted PBMCs, obtained 5.3 years after starting antiretroviral therapy. The CDR3 spells CATRAGGDNEQFF. CDR3 in DNA: TGTGCCACCAGAGCGGGAGGGGACAATGAGCAGTTCTTC.